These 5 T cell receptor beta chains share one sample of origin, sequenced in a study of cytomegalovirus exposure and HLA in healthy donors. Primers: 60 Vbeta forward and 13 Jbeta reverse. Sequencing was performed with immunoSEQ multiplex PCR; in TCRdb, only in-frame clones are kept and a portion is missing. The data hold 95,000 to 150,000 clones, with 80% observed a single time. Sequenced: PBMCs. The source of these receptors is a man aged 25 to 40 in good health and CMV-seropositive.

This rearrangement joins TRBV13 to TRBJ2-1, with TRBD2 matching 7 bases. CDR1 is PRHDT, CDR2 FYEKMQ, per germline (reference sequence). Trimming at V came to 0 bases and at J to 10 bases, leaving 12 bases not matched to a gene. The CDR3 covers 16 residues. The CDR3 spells CASSLGMGGTTLEQFF. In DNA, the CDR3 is TGTGCCAGCAGCTTAGGCATGGGGGGGACCACTTTAGAGCAGTTCTTC.

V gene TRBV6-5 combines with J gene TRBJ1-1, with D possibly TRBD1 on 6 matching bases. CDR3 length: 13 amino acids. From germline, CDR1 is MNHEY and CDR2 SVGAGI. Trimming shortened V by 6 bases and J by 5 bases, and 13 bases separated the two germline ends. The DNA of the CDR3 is TGTGCCAGCAGCTACAGGGCAGGGACTGAAGCTTTCTTT. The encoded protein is CASSYRAGTEAFF.

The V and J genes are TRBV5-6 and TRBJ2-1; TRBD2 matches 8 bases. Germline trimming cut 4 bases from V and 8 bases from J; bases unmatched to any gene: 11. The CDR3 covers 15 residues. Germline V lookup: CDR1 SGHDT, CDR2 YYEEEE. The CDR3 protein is CASSPGGVPRDEQFF. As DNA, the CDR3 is TGTGCCAGCAGCCCCGGGGGGGTTCCCAGGGATGAGCAGTTCTTC.

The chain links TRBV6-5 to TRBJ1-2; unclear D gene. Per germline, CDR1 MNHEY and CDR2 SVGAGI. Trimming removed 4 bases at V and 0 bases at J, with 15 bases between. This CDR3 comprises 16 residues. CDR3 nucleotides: TGTGCCAGCAGTTCACCCCGACGGGAAGCTAACTATGGCTACACCTTC. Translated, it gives CASSSPRREANYGYTF.

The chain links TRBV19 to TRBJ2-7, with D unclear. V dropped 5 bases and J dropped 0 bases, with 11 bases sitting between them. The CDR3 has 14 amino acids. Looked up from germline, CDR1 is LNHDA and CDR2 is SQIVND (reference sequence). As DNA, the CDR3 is TGTGCCAGTAGTCCCACCTTCGGCTCCTACGAGCAGTACTTC. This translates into CASSPTFGSYEQYF.